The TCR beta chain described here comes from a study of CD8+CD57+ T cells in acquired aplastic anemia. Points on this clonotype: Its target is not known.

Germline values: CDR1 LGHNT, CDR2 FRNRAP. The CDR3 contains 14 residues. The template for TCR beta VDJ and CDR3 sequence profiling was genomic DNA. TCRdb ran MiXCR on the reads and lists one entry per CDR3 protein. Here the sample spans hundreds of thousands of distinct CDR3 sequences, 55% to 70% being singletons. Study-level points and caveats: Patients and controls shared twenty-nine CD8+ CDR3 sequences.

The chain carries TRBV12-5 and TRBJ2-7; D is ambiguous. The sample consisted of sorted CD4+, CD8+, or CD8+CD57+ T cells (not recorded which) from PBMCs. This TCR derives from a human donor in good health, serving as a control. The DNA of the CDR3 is TGTGCCAGCAGTGTGTTTGACTTCTCCTACGAGCAGTACTTC. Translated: CASSVFDFSYEQYF.